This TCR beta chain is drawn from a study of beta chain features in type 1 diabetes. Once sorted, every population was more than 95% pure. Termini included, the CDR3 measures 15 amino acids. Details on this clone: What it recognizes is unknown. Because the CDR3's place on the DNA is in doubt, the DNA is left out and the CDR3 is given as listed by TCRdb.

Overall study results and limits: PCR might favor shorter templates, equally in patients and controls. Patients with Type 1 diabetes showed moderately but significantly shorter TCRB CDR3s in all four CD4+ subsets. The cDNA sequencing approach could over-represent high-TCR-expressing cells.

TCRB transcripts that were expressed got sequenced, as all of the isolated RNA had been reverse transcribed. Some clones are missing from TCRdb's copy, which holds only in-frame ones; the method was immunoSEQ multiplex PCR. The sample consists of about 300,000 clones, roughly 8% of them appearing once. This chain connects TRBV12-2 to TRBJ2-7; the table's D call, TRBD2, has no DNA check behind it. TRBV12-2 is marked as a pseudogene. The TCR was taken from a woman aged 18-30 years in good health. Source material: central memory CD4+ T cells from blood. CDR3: CASRYECLDPYEQYV.